Below, 5 T cell receptor beta chains from the same sample are listed, as sequenced in a study of identical twins. TCRdb passed the 5' RACE reads through MiXCR, listing each CDR3 protein once. The table shows approximately 690,000 distinct CDR3 sequences, with less than 7% occurring only once. Sequencing input: naive T cells sorted from blood. Receptor source: a man between 18 and 29 years old in good health.

V is TRBV20-1 and J is TRBJ2-6; no clear D. The CDR3 totals 13 residues. Germline V gene sequence: CDR1 DFQATT, CDR2 SNEGSKA (reference sequence). The V gene lost 5 bases and the J gene lost 2 bases, with 7 bases spanning the gap. In nucleotides, the CDR3 is TGCAGTGCTCGACCGGCTGGGGCCAACGTCCTGACTTTC. It codes for CSARPAGANVLTF.

The rearrangement links TRBV13 to TRBJ2-7, with 9 nucleotides matching TRBD2. CDR1 and CDR2 (germline): PRHDT, FYEKMQ (reference sequence). The CDR3 spans 16 residues. As DNA, the CDR3 is TGTGCCAGCAGCTTAGCGGAGACTAGCGGTCCCCGTCGTTTGAACGTC. Amino acids: CASSLAETSGPRRLNV.

This clonotype was recorded at least ten times. The chain uses TRBV7-9 and TRBJ1-3; D is perhaps TRBD1 (6 bases). CDR1 and CDR2 from the germline V gene are SEHNR and FQNEAQ (reference sequence). This CDR3 is built from 16 residues. V lost 2 bases, J lost 0 bases, and 11 bases lay in between. The CDR3 region has the DNA TGTGCCAGCAGCTTATACCGGGGGGCCTCTGGAAACACCATATATTTT. Its translation: CASSLYRGASGNTIYF.

This clonotype was detected many times. V gene TRBV12-3 or TRBV12-4 combines with J gene TRBJ2-3; D is possibly TRBD1 (5 bases). Trimming took off 5 bases at V and 2 bases at J, with 17 bases between the two ends. The CDR3 is 16 residues long. CDR3 sequence reads: CASSRGALLNTDTQYF. CDR3 nucleotides: TGTGCCAGCAGTCGTGGGGCCCTGTTGAACACAGATACGCAGTATTTT.

This clonotype has ten or more counts. V usage is TRBV11-2 and J usage is TRBJ2-2; TRBD1 or TRBD2 may be the D gene (6 bases each). Trimming stripped 6 bases from V and 8 bases from J, with 34 bases between. This CDR3 spans 20 amino acids. Germline CDR1 reads SGHAT; CDR2 reads FQNNGV. CDR3 sequence: CASRHTRGGVFGGPPGELFF. CDR3 nucleotides: TGTGCCAGCAGACACACCAGAGGGGGTGTTTTCGGAGGGCCACCTGGGGAGCTGTTTTTT.